This is a list of T cell receptor beta chains from one sample in a study of T cell responses to AZD1222 COVID-19 vaccine. Some clones are missing from TCRdb's copy, which holds only in-frame ones; the method was immunoSEQ multiplex PCR. The sample contains roughly 130,000 clones, about nine tenths of which appear only once. The sample consisted of peripheral blood, taken on day 0 of AZD1222 vaccination. The receptor set was obtained from an adult in good health. Each CDR3 is given with its conserved first and last residue. The order of the fields is CDR3 protein, CDR3 length, J gene, V gene.

CASSVGLAGAGDTQYF | 16 | TRBJ2-3 | TRBV9
CASSILDSPTAPQHF | 15 | TRBJ1-5 | TRBV19
CAKQAGDSNQPQHF | 14 | TRBJ1-5 | TRBV21-1
CSVSSSRGNTEAFF | 14 | TRBJ1-1 | TRBV29-1
CASSYPRVSGANVLTF | 16 | TRBJ2-6 | TRBV6-2/TRBV6-3
CAISPTGGGVNTEAFF | 16 | TRBJ1-1 | TRBV10-3
CASSFVGDRNNEQFF | 15 | TRBJ2-1 | TRBV5-1
CASSSQGPAYEQYF | 14 | TRBJ2-7 | TRBV7-9
CASSPSGGPSYNEQFF | 16 | TRBJ2-1 | TRBV7-9
CASSPGLAGGPIYNEQFF | 18 | TRBJ2-1 | TRBV9
CASSERLGSYGYTF | 14 | TRBJ1-2 | TRBV2
CASSPGPFYYGYTF | 14 | TRBJ1-2 | TRBV27
CASSLWGDRTNSGANVLTF | 19 | TRBJ2-6 | TRBV5-1
CASSLVWGRNTEAFF | 15 | TRBJ1-1 | TRBV5-1
CASSQEPREDTEAFF | 15 | TRBJ1-1 | TRBV3-1/TRBV3-2
CASSPYTDTQYF | 12 | TRBJ2-3 | TRBV12-3/TRBV12-4
CASSIVSGVYNEQFF | 15 | TRBJ2-1 | TRBV19
CASSKFSVSTDTQYF | 15 | TRBJ2-3 | TRBV5-6
CASEILSRRDRGGRTEAFF | 19 | TRBJ1-1 | TRBV2
CASSRARTGWDTEAFF | 16 | TRBJ1-1 | TRBV3-1/TRBV3-2
CASMRGPGNTIYF | 13 | TRBJ1-3 | TRBV6-5
CASSSRDRGYNSPLHF | 16 | TRBJ1-6 | TRBV7-2
CASSLGTLQGAKNIQYF | 17 | TRBJ2-4 | TRBV11-2
CASSLDSQGTDTQYF | 15 | TRBJ2-3 | TRBV5-4
CASSLGRMNTEAFF | 14 | TRBJ1-1 | TRBV7-9
CASSLDSPYEQYF | 13 | TRBJ2-7 | TRBV7-3
CAWRRGQSNYGYTF | 14 | TRBJ1-2 | TRBV30
CASSPRAGDGPTYEQYF | 17 | TRBJ2-7 | TRBV4-1
CASREGHAGELFF | 13 | TRBJ2-2 | TRBV9
CASSQDPSGYEQYF | 14 | TRBJ2-7 | TRBV3-1/TRBV3-2
CASRGLAGITDTQYF | 15 | TRBJ2-3 | TRBV2
CATRPGDNTDTQYF | 14 | TRBJ2-3 | TRBV24-1
CASSQDPGFSGNTIYF | 16 | TRBJ1-3 | TRBV14
CAWSPGNMGNQPQHF | 15 | TRBJ1-5 | TRBV30
CASTQVTDTQYF | 12 | TRBJ2-3 | TRBV12-3/TRBV12-4
CASSMGGRGSTGELFF | 16 | TRBJ2-2 | TRBV7-2
CASSQRKTSGGNEQFF | 16 | TRBJ2-1 | TRBV3-1/TRBV3-2
CASRGGEKLFF | 11 | TRBJ1-4 | TRBV5-1
CASNPSGGFWSTDTQYF | 17 | TRBJ2-3 | TRBV27
CASSAEDRANYEQYF | 15 | TRBJ2-7 | TRBV9
CASSVVASYNEQFF | 14 | TRBJ2-1 | TRBV9
CASSPGPRPNTEAFF | 15 | TRBJ1-1 | TRBV14
CASSPGVMGGYTF | 13 | TRBJ1-2 | TRBV18
CASTMTPTPGNTIYF | 15 | TRBJ1-3 | TRBV6-5
CASRPTGNTGELFF | 14 | TRBJ2-2 | TRBV6-2/TRBV6-3